Below, 23 T cell receptor beta chains from the same sample are listed, as sequenced in a study of CD4 T cells in relation to SARS-CoV-2 and coronaviruses. Unexposed donor CD4+ T cells date from about 2011-2018, before the COVID-19 pandemic. After nine to ten days of culture, CD4+ T cells were isolated. Repertoires were generated with immunoSEQ multiplex PCR, while TCRdb's copy carries only in-frame clones and drops some. Here the sample spans about 23,000 clones, 70% to 80% being singletons. Their target antigens are unknown. The sequencing sample was made of CD4+ T cells from PBMCs, cultured in vitro. These receptors were collected from a human donor in good health.

The chain recombines TRBV24-1 with TRBJ2-7; no firm D call. Trimming pared 4 bases from V and 0 bases from J, leaving 6 bases between. CDR3 length equals 13 residues. The germline gives CDR1 KGHDR, CDR2 SFDVKD. CDR3 DNA: TGTGCCACCAGTGACGCCAGCTCCTACGAGCAGTACTTC. Translating gives CATSDASSYEQYF.

The chain recombines TRBV2 with TRBJ2-3; D ambiguous. This CDR3 is 11 amino acids long. CDR1 is SNHLY and CDR2 is FYNNEI in the germline V gene. Trimming took off 4 bases at V and 4 bases at J, with 3 bases between the two ends. The CDR3 nucleotides read TGTGCCAGCAGTGTCGCAGATACGCAGTATTTT. Its translation is CASSVADTQYF.

CDR3 amino acids: CASSRAGTSGTHPSNEQFF. The CDR3, as DNA: TGTGCCAGCAGTCGAGCCGGGACTAGCGGGACGCATCCTTCCAATGAGCAGTTCTTC. The chain carries TRBV27 and TRBJ2-1; TRBD2 aligns across 13 bases. The length of the CDR3 is 19 residues. Unmatched junction bases numbered 16, after V lost 5 bases and J lost 6 bases. In germline, CDR1 is MNHEY, CDR2 SMNVEV (reference sequence).

V gene TRBV7-8 combines with J gene TRBJ2-7; D is undetermined. The length of the CDR3 is 14 residues. CDR1 is SGHVS and CDR2 is FQNEAQ in the germline V gene. With 5 bases removed from V and 5 bases from J, the gap between germline ends came to 16 bases. Here the CDR3 DNA reads TGTGCCAGCAGCCCAAGTCCGGCATCCCACGAGCAGTACTTC. Translated: CASSPSPASHEQYF.

A note on this clone: Different DNA sequences within this sample yield the same CDR3. The chain is built from TRBV18 and TRBJ1-4; no definite D call. This CDR3 spans 14 amino acids. Germline values: CDR1 KGHSH, CDR2 LQKENI. Trimming pared 2 bases from V and 0 bases from J, leaving 4 bases between. CDR3: CASSPSATNEKLFF. The DNA of the CDR3 is TGTGCCAGCTCACCATCAGCAACTAATGAAAAACTGTTTTTT.

This clone was seen more than once but under ten times. The J gene is TRBJ2-1, the V gene TRBV2, with unresolved D. The CDR3 sequence is 16 residues long. Germline V gene lookup returns CDR1 SNHLY and CDR2 FYNNEI. The V gene lost 6 bases and the J gene lost 6 bases, with 21 bases spanning the gap. The CDR3 loop reads CASRETGRALSNEQFF. The CDR3 DNA sequence: TGTGCCAGCAGAGAAACCGGGCGCGCCCTTTCCAATGAGCAGTTCTTC.

The chain uses TRBV18 and TRBJ2-7; D uncertain. The V gene's germline CDR1 is KGHSH and CDR2 LQKENI. CDR3 size: 13 residues. V was cut by 3 bases and J by 4 bases, with 10 bases left in between. CDR3 DNA sequence: TGTGCCAGCTCACCGGCCAGCTTGTACGAGCAGTACTTC. Protein: CASSPASLYEQYF.

The gene calls are TRBV4-2 and TRBJ2-1; perhaps TRBD2 as D (6 bases). The CDR3 has 16 residues. Germline lookup yields CDR1 LGHNA and CDR2 YNFKEQ. Trimming left V 0 bases short and J 7 bases short, with 16 bases between. The CDR3 here is CASSQEASLAKNEQFF. In nucleotides, the CDR3 is TGTGCCAGCAGCCAAGAGGCCAGTCTAGCGAAGAATGAGCAGTTCTTC.

The chain's CDR3 is CASSFSRANEQFF. CDR3 nucleotides: TGCGCCAGCAGCTTTTCAAGAGCGAATGAGCAGTTCTTC. The V call is TRBV5-1, the J call TRBJ2-1; D is ambiguous. The CDR3 runs 13 residues. Germline V gives CDR1 SGHRS, CDR2 YFSETQ. Trimming took off 2 bases at V and 7 bases at J, with 10 bases between the two ends.

The V gene is TRBV4-1, the J gene TRBJ2-1; TRBD2 agrees at 11 bases. Germline V gene sequence: CDR1 MGHRA, CDR2 YSYEKL. Trimming at V came to 4 bases and at J to 1 base, leaving 15 bases not matched to a gene. The CDR3 has 20 residues. CDR3 amino acids: CASSPTPLTSGAGSYNEQFF. The DNA of the CDR3 is TGCGCCAGCAGCCCCACACCCTTGACTAGCGGGGCGGGGTCCTACAATGAGCAGTTCTTC.

The chain carries TRBV6-6 and TRBJ2-4; D possibly corresponds to TRBD1 (6 bases). The CDR3 extends over 12 amino acids. Germline V gene data show CDR1 as MNHNY and CDR2 as SVGAGI (reference sequence). Trimming took 10 bases from V and 9 from J, leaving 16 bases between them. The CDR3 is CATNAGEGIQYF. CDR3 sequence (DNA): TGTGCCACCAACGCAGGGGAAGGCATTCAGTACTTC.

This clone came up a few times. The V gene is TRBV5-1, the J gene TRBJ1-2; D unresolved. CDR3 size: 14 residues. V was pared by 1 base and J by 4 bases, with 11 bases between. Per the germline V gene, CDR1 is SGHRS and CDR2 is YFSETQ. The CDR3: CASSLSQASYGYTF. DNA for the CDR3: TGCGCCAGCAGCTTGAGTCAGGCATCCTATGGCTACACCTTC.

The chain links TRBV3-1 (or the pseudogene TRBV3-2) to TRBJ2-5; D may correspond to TRBD1 or TRBD2 (5 bases each). V lost 2 bases and J lost 7, with 11 bases in between. The CDR3 length is 13 residues. Germline values: CDR1 LGHDT, CDR2 YNNKEL (reference sequence). This CDR3 is CASSQPGAATQYF. The DNA for the CDR3 is TGTGCCAGCAGCCAACCCGGGGCCGCGACCCAGTACTTC.

The chain joins TRBV19 to TRBJ2-3; D gene uncertain. Trimming removed 5 bases at V and 5 bases at J, with 11 bases between. CDR1 and CDR2 (germline): LNHDA, SQIVND (reference sequence). CDR3 length equals 13 residues. CDR3 sequence reads: CASSPPDRDTQYF. The CDR3 nucleotides read TGTGCCAGTAGTCCACCGGACCGAGATACGCAGTATTTT.

The rearrangement joins TRBV27 to TRBJ2-7; 8 nucleotides align to TRBD1. Germline assignment: CDR1 MNHEY and CDR2 SMNVEV (reference sequence). V lost 6 bases and J lost 1; bases outside the gene matches: 8. CDR3 size: 15 residues. CDR3 nucleotide sequence: TGTGCCAGCAGGACGGACAGGGTGAATTCCTACGAGCAGTACTTC. Protein: CASRTDRVNSYEQYF.

The chain combines TRBV5-1 with TRBJ2-3, with 8 bases lining up with TRBD2. V gave up 1 base and J gave up 3 bases; unmatched junction bases: 7. The CDR3 has 16 residues. CDR1 SGHRS and CDR2 YFSETQ come from the germline V gene. The CDR3 loop reads CASSLRSAGATDTQYF. The CDR3, as DNA: TGCGCCAGCAGCTTGCGTTCAGCGGGAGCGACAGATACGCAGTATTTT.

The chain combines TRBV5-1 with TRBJ2-7, with D possibly matching TRBD1 (6 bases). Germline assignment: CDR1 SGHRS and CDR2 YFSETQ. Trimming left V 2 bases short and J 3 bases short, with 12 bases between. The CDR3 contains 14 residues. CDR3 amino acids: CASSLGSQGYEQYF. In DNA form, the CDR3 reads TGCGCCAGCAGCTTAGGTTCACAGGGCTACGAGCAGTACTTC.

The V gene is TRBV11-2, the J gene TRBJ2-1; 9 nucleotides agree with TRBD2. There are 15 residues in the CDR3. V was clipped by 6 bases and J by 7 bases; unmatched bases: 10. CDR1 and CDR2 (germline): SGHAT, FQNNGV. The CDR3: CASRRDRLAVNEQFF. The DNA for the CDR3 is TGTGCCAGCAGGAGAGACCGACTAGCGGTAAATGAGCAGTTCTTC.

The rearrangement uses TRBV19 and TRBJ2-1, with D tentatively TRBD2 (5 bases). CDR3 size: 17 residues. V lost 4 bases and J lost 0, with 16 bases in between. Germline V gene lookup returns CDR1 LNHDA and CDR2 SQIVND (reference sequence). The CDR3 nucleotides are TGTGCCAGTAGTACACGGACTCGACTAAGCTCCTACAATGAGCAGTTCTTC. This gives the protein CASSTRTRLSSYNEQFF.

The V and J genes are TRBV14 and TRBJ2-7, with D possibly matching TRBD2 (6 bases). V was cut by 4 bases and J by 6 bases, with 19 bases left in between. CDR3 length equals 15 residues. The V gene's germline CDR1 is SGHDN and CDR2 FVKESK. The CDR3 DNA is TGTGCCAGCAGCCGGGGACTTCTTAGTTATGGCGAGCAGTACTTC. It specifies CASSRGLLSYGEQYF.

The chain recombines TRBV11-3 with TRBJ2-5; D not resolved. This CDR3 has 13 residues. V lost 5 bases and J lost 1, with 8 bases in between. Germline values: CDR1 SGHNT, CDR2 YENEEA. The CDR3 is CASSQPLQETQYF. CDR3 DNA sequence: TGTGCCAGCAGCCAACCCCTCCAAGAGACCCAGTACTTC.

V is TRBV7-9 and J is TRBJ2-1; weak D call: TRBD2 (6 bases). V dropped 5 bases and J dropped 7 bases, with 24 bases sitting between them. Germline V gene sequence: CDR1 SEHNR, CDR2 FQNEAQ (reference sequence). The CDR3 totals 17 residues. The CDR3: CASSPHGARLVGNEQFF. CDR3 nucleotides: TGTGCCAGCAGCCCTCATGGGGCGAGACTAGTGGGGAATGAGCAGTTCTTC.

The chain combines TRBV10-2 with TRBJ2-1; 10 positions agree with TRBD2. The J segment lost 2 bases and the V segment lost 4 bases, leaving 2 bases of the junction unmatched. Looked up from germline, CDR1 is WSHSY and CDR2 is SAAADI. This CDR3 comprises 15 residues. CDR3 amino acids: CASSVLAGAYNEQFF. CDR3 coding DNA: TGCGCCAGCAGTGTTCTAGCGGGGGCCTACAATGAGCAGTTCTTC.